This TCR beta chain was recovered during a study of blood T cell repertoires in COVID-19. The overall study: COVID-19 samples, acute and convalescent, were from the United States, Italy and Spain. PBMCs, B-cell-depleted T cells, or T cells were the source of the cDNA or gDNA that made up the material.

Here immunoSEQ multiplex PCR was the method, and the copy in TCRdb shows in-frame clones only, minus some. The sample yields 100,000 or so clones, approximately 91% seen once. The sample comprised peripheral blood. This receptor was taken from a man in his 60s with acute or convalescent COVID-19.

The CDR3 DNA reads as TGTGCCAGCAGCCGGGGACTAGCGGGAGTCATCCAAGAGACCCAGTACTTC. Its translation is CASSRGLAGVIQETQYF. The J gene is TRBJ2-5, the V gene TRBV14, with 14 bases aligning to TRBD2. There are 17 residues in the CDR3. V was clipped by 4 bases and J by 1 base; unmatched bases: 5. Germline loops: CDR1 SGHDN, CDR2 FVKESK.